This entry lists 9 T cell receptor beta chains sequenced from one sample in a study of shared clonotypes between healthy human individuals. Profiled with immunoSEQ multiplex PCR; TCRdb holds only in-frame clones, not every one. This sample has around 650,000 clones, with 90% to 97% found just once. CD45RO-negative cells were positively selected for CCR7, leaving out terminally differentiated effector memory CD45RA+ cells. The sample was naive CD8+ T cells sorted from blood. The source is a woman in her 30s in good health.

The chain is built from TRBV5-1 and TRBJ2-1; possibly TRBD1 for D (5 bases). CDR3 length: 12 amino acids. V dropped 1 base and J dropped 7 bases, with 6 bases sitting between them. Germline V gene data show CDR1 as SGHRS and CDR2 as YFSETQ. The CDR3: CASSLKGNEQFF. As DNA, the CDR3 is TGCGCCAGCAGCTTGAAGGGGAATGAGCAGTTCTTC.

CDR3 nucleotide sequence: TGCGCCAGCAGTCGGGGCAGTAACGGGGACGAGCAGTACTTC. Protein product: CASSRGSNGDEQYF. The V gene is TRBV23-1, the J gene TRBJ2-7, with D perhaps matching TRBD1 or TRBD2 (5 bases each). TRBV23-1 is an ORF, and what it does is uncertain. Deletions cut 4 bases from V and 5 bases from J, with 15 bases between. The CDR3 covers 14 residues.

The chain employs TRBV9 and TRBJ1-1, with no clear D. This CDR3 has 13 residues. Trimming took 1 base from V and 1 from J, leaving 5 bases between them. Germline CDR1 reads SGDLS; CDR2 reads YYNGEE. The CDR3: CASSVIPNTEAFF. The CDR3 nucleotides are TGTGCCAGCAGCGTAATTCCGAACACTGAAGCTTTCTTT. The entire variable domain, with the rest obtained from reference TRBV9 and TRBJ1-1, is as follows: DSGVTQTPKHLITATGQRVTLRCSPRSGDLSVYWYQQSLDQGLQFLIQYYNGEERAKGNILERFSAQQFPDLHSELNLSSLELGDSALYFCASSVIPNTEAFFGQGTRLTVV.

CDR3 sequence (DNA): TGTGCCAGCAGTGACATAAGGTCCAACCAAGAGACCCAGTACTTC. Translation gives CASSDIRSNQETQYF. The V gene is TRBV6-1, the J gene TRBJ2-5; D call uncertain. The CDR3 sequence is 15 residues long. CDR1 is MNHNS and CDR2 is SASEGT in the germline V gene. The V end was cut by 3 bases, the J end by 0 bases, with 11 bases between.

The V gene is TRBV29-1, the J gene TRBJ1-5; 10 bases line up with TRBD1. Trimming cost V 6 bases and J 5 bases; bases outside gene matches: 10. Germline lookup yields CDR1 SQVTM and CDR2 ANQGSEA. The CDR3 totals 15 residues. DNA for the CDR3: TGCAGCGTACTACTCCGGGACAGGGGAGATCAGCCCCAGCATTTT. The encoded protein is CSVLLRDRGDQPQHF.

V usage is TRBV19 and J usage is TRBJ2-1; 14 nucleotides line up with TRBD2. The V gene's germline CDR1 is LNHDA and CDR2 SQIVND (reference sequence). With 9 bases clipped from V and 9 bases from J, the junction kept 13 bases outside the gene matches. This CDR3 has 16 residues. The CDR3 DNA sequence: TGTGCCAGCGGGCTTACGGGACTAGCGGGAGACGTTGAGCAGTTCTTC. It specifies CASGLTGLAGDVEQFF.

The chain uses TRBV2 and TRBJ2-7; the D gene could be TRBD1 or TRBD2 (5 bases each). The CDR3 totals 14 residues. Germline V gives CDR1 SNHLY, CDR2 FYNNEI. Trimming removed 7 bases from V and 0 bases from J, with 13 bases in between. In DNA, the CDR3 is TGTGCCAGCACCGGGACGGATAGCTCCTACGAGCAGTACTTC. It yields the protein CASTGTDSSYEQYF.

This rearrangement joins TRBV19 to TRBJ1-5; possible D gene TRBD1, 5 bases. Germline V gene data show CDR1 as LNHDA and CDR2 as SQIVND (reference sequence). The CDR3 runs 14 residues. The ends were cut back, 3 bases at V and 3 bases at J, with 9 bases in the middle. The CDR3 nucleotides are TGTGCCAGTAGTATCGGGGACCTCAATCAGCCCCAGCATTTT. It yields the protein CASSIGDLNQPQHF.

The chain couples TRBV29-1 to TRBJ1-3, with 7 bases lining up with TRBD1. The germline V gene encodes CDR1 SQVTM and CDR2 ANQGSEA. J gave up 0 bases and V 5 bases, and 7 bases lay outside the gene matches. This CDR3 has 15 residues. CDR3 protein: CSVQGGRLSGNTIYF. The CDR3 bases are TGCAGCGTTCAAGGGGGCAGGCTCTCTGGAAACACCATATATTTT.